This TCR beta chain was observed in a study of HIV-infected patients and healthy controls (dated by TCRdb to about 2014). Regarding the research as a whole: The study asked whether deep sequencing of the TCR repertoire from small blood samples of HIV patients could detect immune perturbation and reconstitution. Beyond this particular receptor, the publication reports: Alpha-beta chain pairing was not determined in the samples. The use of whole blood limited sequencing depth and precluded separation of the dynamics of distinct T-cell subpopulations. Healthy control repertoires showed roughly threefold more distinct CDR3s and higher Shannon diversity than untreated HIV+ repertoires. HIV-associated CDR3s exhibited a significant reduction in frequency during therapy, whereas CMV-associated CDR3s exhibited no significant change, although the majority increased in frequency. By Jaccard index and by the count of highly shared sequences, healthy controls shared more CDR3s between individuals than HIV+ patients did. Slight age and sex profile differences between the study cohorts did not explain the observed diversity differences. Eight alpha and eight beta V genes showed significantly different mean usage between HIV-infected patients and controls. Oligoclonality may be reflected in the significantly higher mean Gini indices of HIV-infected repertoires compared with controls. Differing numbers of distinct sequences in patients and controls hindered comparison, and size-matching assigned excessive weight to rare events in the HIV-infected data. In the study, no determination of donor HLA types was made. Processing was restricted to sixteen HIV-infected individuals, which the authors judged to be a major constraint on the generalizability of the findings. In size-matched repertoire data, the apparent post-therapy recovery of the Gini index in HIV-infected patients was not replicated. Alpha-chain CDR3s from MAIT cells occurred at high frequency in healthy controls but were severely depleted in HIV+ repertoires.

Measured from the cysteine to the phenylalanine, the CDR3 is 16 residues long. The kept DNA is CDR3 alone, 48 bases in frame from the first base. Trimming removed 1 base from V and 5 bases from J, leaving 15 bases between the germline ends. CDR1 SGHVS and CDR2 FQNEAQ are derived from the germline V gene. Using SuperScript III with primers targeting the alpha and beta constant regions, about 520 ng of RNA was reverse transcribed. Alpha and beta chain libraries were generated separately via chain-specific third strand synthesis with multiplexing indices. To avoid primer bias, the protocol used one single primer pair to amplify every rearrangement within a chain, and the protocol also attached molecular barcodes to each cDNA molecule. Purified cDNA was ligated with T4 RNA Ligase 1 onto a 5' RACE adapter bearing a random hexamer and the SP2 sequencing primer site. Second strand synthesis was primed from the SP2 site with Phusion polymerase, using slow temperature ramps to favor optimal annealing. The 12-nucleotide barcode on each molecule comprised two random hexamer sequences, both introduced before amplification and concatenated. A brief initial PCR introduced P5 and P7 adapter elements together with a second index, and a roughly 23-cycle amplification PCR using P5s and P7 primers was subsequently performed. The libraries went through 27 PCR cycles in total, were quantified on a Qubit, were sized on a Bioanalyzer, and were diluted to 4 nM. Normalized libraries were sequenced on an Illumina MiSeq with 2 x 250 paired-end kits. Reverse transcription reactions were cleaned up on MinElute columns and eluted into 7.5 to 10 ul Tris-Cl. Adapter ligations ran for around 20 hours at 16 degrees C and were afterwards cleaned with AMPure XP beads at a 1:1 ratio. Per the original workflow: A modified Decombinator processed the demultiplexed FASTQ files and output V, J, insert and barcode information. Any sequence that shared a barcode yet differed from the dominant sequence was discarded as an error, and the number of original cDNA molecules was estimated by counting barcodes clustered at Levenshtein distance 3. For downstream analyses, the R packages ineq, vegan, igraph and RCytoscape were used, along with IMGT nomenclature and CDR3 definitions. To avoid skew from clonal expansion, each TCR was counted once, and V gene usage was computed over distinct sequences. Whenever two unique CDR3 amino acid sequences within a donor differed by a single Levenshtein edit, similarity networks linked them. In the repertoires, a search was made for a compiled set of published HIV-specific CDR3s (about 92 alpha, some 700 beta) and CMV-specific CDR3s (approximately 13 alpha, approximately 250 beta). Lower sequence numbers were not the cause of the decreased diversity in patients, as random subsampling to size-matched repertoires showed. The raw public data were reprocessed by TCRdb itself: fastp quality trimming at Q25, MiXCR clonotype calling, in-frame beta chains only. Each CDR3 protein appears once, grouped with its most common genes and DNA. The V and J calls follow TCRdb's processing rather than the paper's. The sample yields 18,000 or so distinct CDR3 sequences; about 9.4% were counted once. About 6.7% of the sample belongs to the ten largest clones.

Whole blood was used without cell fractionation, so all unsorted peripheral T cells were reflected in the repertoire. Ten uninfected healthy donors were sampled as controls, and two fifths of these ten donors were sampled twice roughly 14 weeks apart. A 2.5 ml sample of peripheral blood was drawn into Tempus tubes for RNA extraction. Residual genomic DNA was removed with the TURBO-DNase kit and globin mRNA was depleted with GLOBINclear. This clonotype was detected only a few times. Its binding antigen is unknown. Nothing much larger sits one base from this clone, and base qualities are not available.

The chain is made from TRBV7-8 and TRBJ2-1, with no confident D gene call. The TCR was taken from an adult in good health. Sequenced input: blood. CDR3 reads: CASSLVRSNLNNEQFF. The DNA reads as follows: TGTGCCAGCAGCTTAGTCCGATCAAACCTAAACAATGAGCAGTTCTTC.